The clone carrying this T cell receptor beta chain was counted between two and nine times. The target antigen is unknown. Per germline, CDR1 SNHLY and CDR2 FYNNEI. The CDR3 spans 12 residues. V shed 3 bases and J shed 7 bases, with 10 bases lying between them. This entry belongs to a study of T cell repertoires in cytomegalovirus infection. Across the study: Public TCR beta signatures were indicative of both CMV infection and a matching HLA type.

In TCRdb, the reads were re-called with MiXCR into one record per CDR3 protein. The sample carries roughly 230,000 distinct CDR3 sequences, 22% recorded once. The study, taken as a whole, reports: Predominance within the ex vivo response was attributable to HLA-C-restricted CMV-specific TCR beta clonotypes.

This TCR came from a human donor in good health (CMV status not recorded). Some clones in this sample may be carry-over from other donors' samples. The specimen was CD8+ T cells from PBMCs. V and J are TRBV2 and TRBJ2-7, with TRBD1 as a possible D gene (6 bases). CDR3 sequence: CASSEGAEEQYF. DNA of the CDR3: TGTGCCAGCAGTGAGGGGGCGGAGGAGCAGTACTTC.